This TCR beta chain comes out of a study of shared clonotypes between healthy human individuals. General study points: Non-shared clonotypes had lower generation probabilities than clonotypes shared by all four sorted-subset donors.

Note on this clone: As yet, its antigen is unknown.

Repertoires were generated with immunoSEQ multiplex PCR, while TCRdb's copy carries only in-frame clones and drops some. The sample shows about 600,000 clones, 97% of them seen only once. The origin of this receptor is a woman in her 30s in good health. Sequencing input: naive CD4+ T cells sorted from blood. As to subset: CD45RA+ positively selected.

Here the CDR3 DNA reads TGTGCCTGGGCGGGAGGAGGAACAGATACGCAGTATTTT. Protein product: CAWAGGGTDTQYF. The chain carries TRBV30 and TRBJ2-3, with 8 bases fitting TRBD2. The germline V gene encodes CDR1 GTSNPN and CDR2 SVGIG (reference sequence). The CDR3 is 13 residues long. Germline trimming cut 5 bases from V and 3 bases from J; bases unmatched to any gene: 4.